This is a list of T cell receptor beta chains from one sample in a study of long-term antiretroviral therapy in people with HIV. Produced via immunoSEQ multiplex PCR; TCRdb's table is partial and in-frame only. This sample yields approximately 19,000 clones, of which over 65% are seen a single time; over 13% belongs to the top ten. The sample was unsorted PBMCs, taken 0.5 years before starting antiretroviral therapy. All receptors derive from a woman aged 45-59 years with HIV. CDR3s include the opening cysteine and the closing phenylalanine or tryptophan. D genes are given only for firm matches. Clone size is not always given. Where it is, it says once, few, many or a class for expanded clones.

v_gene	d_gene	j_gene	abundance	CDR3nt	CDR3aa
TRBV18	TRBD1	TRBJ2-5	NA	TGTGCCAGCTCACCTTGGACAGGAGCCCAAGAGACCCAGTACTTC	CASSPWTGAQETQYF
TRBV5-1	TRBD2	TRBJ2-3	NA	TGCGCCAGCAGCTTGGCTAGCGGGGGGGCGGATACGCAGTATTTT	CASSLASGGADTQYF
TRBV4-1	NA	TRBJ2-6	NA	TGCGCCAGCAGCCAAGATGCGGGGTCCAACGTCCTGACTTTC	CASSQDAGSNVLTF
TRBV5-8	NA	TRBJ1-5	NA	TGTGCCAGCAGCTGGTGGGACAGCAATCAGCCCCAGCATTTT	CASSWWDSNQPQHF
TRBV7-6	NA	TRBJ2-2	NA	TGTGCCACCGGAGGTGGCGCGAACACCGGGGAGCTGTTTTTT	CATGGGANTGELFF
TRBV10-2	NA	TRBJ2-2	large	TGCGCCAGCAGTGATAGAGGAACCGGGGAGCTGTTTTTT	CASSDRGTGELFF
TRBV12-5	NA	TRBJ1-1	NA	TGTGCTAGTGGACCGGAAACTGAAGCTTTCTTT	CASGPETEAFF
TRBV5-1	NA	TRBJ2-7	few	TGCGCCAGCAGGGAAGGCCCCCCAATGCACGAGCAGTACTTC	CASREGPPMHEQYF
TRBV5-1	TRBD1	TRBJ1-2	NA	TGCGCCAGCAGCTTGGGGGGGGACAGCTATGGCTACACCTTC	CASSLGGDSYGYTF
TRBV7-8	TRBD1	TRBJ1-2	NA	TGTGCCAGCAGCTTAGGTGCAGGGGGCGGTGGCTACACCTTC	CASSLGAGGGGYTF
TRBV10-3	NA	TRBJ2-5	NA	TGTGCCATCAGTGGGGGCAGGGGAGGAGGGGAGACCCAGTACTTC	CAISGGRGGGETQYF
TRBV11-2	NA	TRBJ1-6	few	TGTGCCAGCACCCCTATCGGGCGGGCCCCCTATTCACCCCTCCACTTT	CASTPIGRAPYSPLHF
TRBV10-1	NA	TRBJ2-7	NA	TGCGCCAGCAGTATATCAGGGGCGGGCGAGCAGTACTTC	CASSISGAGEQYF